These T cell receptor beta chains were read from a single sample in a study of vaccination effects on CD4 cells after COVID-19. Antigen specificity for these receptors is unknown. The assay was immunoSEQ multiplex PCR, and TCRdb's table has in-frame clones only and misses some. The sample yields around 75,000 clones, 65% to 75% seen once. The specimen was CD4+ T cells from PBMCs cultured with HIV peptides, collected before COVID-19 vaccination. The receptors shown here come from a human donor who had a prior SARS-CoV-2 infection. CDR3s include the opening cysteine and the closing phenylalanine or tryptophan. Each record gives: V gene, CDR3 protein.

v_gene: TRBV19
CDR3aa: CASSYAGTYNEQFF

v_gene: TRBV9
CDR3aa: CASSVGGTGVNEQFF

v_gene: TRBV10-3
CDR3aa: CAISDPTGYSGNTIYF

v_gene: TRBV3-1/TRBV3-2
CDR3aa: CASSQGPYGYTF

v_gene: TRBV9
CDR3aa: CASSPWSQGASYGYTF

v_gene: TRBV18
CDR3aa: CASSQMRGTARNSPLHF

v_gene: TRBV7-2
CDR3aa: CASSLRRGETDTQYF

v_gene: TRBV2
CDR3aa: CASTSQKGESVPQHF

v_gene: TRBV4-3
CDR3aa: CASSLYAQGLITDTQYF

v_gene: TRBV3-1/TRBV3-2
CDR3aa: CASSRATSGGAVLETQYF

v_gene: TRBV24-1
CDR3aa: CATSDLLCQDYGYTF

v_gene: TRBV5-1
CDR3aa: CASNDPGDTQYF

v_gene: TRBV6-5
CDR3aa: CASRASGRKPQHF

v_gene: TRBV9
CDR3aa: CASSVGRNRVSGTDTQYF

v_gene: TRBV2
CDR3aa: CASSATGQETQYF

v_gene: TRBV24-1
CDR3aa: CATSDPRGQVRSYNEQFF

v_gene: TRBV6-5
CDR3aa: CASTTRRGNTEAFF

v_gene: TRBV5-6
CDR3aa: CASSRGWDGSYEQYF

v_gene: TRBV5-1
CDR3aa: CASSSVAGDSYEQYF

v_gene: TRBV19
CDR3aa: CASRDRWLGKLFF

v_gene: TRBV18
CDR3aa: CASSLPGPQETQYF

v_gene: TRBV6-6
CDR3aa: CASGVNTEAFF

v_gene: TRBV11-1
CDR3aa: CASSLTGHEQYF

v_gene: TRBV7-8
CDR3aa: CASSLTRDRWQPQHF

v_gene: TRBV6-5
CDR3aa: CASSYSGGSYEQYF

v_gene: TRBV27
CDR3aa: CASSLTGLGNTIYF